A single sample gave rise to the 28 T cell receptor beta chains below, sequenced in a study of identical twins. TCRdb used MiXCR to reprocess the 5' RACE reads, holding one entry per CDR3 protein. The table records some 500,000 distinct CDR3 sequences, 13% to 15% of them present only once. This sample also belongs to another study, concerning yellow fever vaccine responses in identical twins.

The sequencing sample was made of CD4+ T cells sorted from blood. These receptors all come from a woman under 30 in good health.

The chain recombines TRBV6-2 or TRBV6-3 with TRBJ2-7; 8 bases are shared with TRBD2. CDR1 and CDR2 (germline): MNHEY, SVGEGT. The CDR3 consists of 15 residues. With 6 bases clipped from V and 0 bases from J, the junction kept 7 bases outside the gene matches. CDR3 nucleotide sequence: TGTGCCAGCAGCTTAGCGGGGATGCCCTCCTACGAGCAGTACTTC. Translation gives CASSLAGMPSYEQYF.

This clonotype has a handful of counts. The rearrangement uses TRBV4-3 and TRBJ2-3; D might be TRBD1 (6 bases). V was pared by 0 bases and J by 4 bases, with 8 bases between. The CDR3 runs 14 residues. Germline V CDR1 and CDR2: LGHNA, YSLEER. The DNA for the CDR3 is TGCGCCAGCAGCCAAGAGGGGGCCGCAGATACGCAGTATTTT. Translated, it gives CASSQEGAADTQYF.

This chain connects TRBV4-2 to TRBJ2-3; D uncertain. V was shortened by 1 base and J by 5 bases, with 7 bases between the two germline ends. This CDR3 contains 13 residues. The V gene's germline CDR1 is LGHNA and CDR2 YNFKEQ. The CDR3 nucleotides read TGTGCCAGCAGCCAAGGTGCAGAAGATACGCAGTATTTT. Encoded protein: CASSQGAEDTQYF.

This clonotype was observed a few times. V is TRBV6-1 and J is TRBJ2-3; TRBD2 might be the D (5 bases). The germline CDR1 and CDR2 sequences are MNHNS and SASEGT. The CDR3 length is 15 residues. Trimming stripped 6 bases from V and 5 bases from J, with 18 bases between. CDR3 sequence reads: CASSPGDPREDTQYF. In DNA, the CDR3 is TGTGCCAGCAGCCCCGGGGATCCTCGTGAAGATACGCAGTATTTT.

This clonotype has more than one count but fewer than ten. The chain joins TRBV20-1 to TRBJ2-3; D is possibly TRBD2 (5 bases). The CDR3 consists of 13 residues. V dropped 1 base and J dropped 4 bases, with 9 bases sitting between them. From germline, CDR1 is DFQATT and CDR2 SNEGSKA (reference sequence). CDR3 in DNA: TGCAGTGCTAGAGGAGGACTGGCAGATACGCAGTATTTT. It translates to CSARGGLADTQYF.

This clonotype has only a few counts. The V and J genes are TRBV11-1 and TRBJ2-3, with 7 bases aligning to TRBD1. Germline values: CDR1 SGHAT, CDR2 FQDESV (reference sequence). Unmatched junction bases numbered 21, after V lost 5 bases and J lost 7 bases. The CDR3 is 18 residues long. CDR3: CASSLVHTRQGQGYTQYF. The CDR3 DNA reads TGTGCCAGCAGCCTCGTCCATACAAGACAGGGACAAGGATATACGCAGTATTTT.

This clonotype was seen more than once but under ten times. The chain joins TRBV2 to TRBJ2-5; D remains unclear. The germline V gene has CDR1 SNHLY and CDR2 FYNNEI. Between the trimmed V and J ends, which lost 4 bases and 9 bases, there was a span of 15 bases. This CDR3 has 13 amino acids. The CDR3 protein is CASSVRQLWAQYF. The CDR3 region has the DNA TGTGCCAGCAGTGTGAGGCAGTTATGGGCCCAGTACTTC.

The chain uses TRBV29-1 and TRBJ1-2, with 8 bases matching TRBD1. Germline loops: CDR1 SQVTM, CDR2 ANQGSEA. J gave up 6 bases and V 8 bases, and 14 bases lay outside the gene matches. The CDR3 totals 14 residues. This CDR3 is CSCIGGQALDGYTF. For the CDR3, the DNA is TGCAGCTGTATTGGGGGACAGGCCCTAGATGGCTACACCTTC.

J is TRBJ2-7 and V is TRBV19; D not resolved. The germline V gene has CDR1 LNHDA and CDR2 SQIVND (reference sequence). Trimming stripped 3 bases from V and 0 bases from J, with 6 bases between. There are 13 residues in the CDR3. The CDR3 loop reads CASSMAASYEQYF. The CDR3 DNA reads as TGTGCCAGTAGTATGGCAGCCTCCTACGAGCAGTACTTC.

V and J are TRBV7-9 and TRBJ2-1; 13 bases map to TRBD2. Germline lookup yields CDR1 SEHNR and CDR2 FQNEAQ (reference sequence). The J segment lost 9 bases and the V segment lost 2 bases, leaving 4 bases of the junction unmatched. The CDR3 length is 15 residues. The CDR3 coding sequence is TGTGCCAGCAGCTTAAGACTAGCGGGGGGCAGTGAGCAGTTCTTC. The encoded protein is CASSLRLAGGSEQFF.

The chain recombines TRBV7-9 with TRBJ2-7; 11 bases fit TRBD2. This CDR3 is built from 16 residues. V lost 4 bases to trimming and J lost 6 bases; unmatched junction nucleotides: 11. From germline, CDR1 is SEHNR and CDR2 FQNEAQ (reference sequence). CDR3 residues: CASSSLLAGAFSEQYF. CDR3 coding DNA: TGTGCCAGCAGCTCCTTACTAGCGGGGGCCTTCAGCGAGCAGTACTTC.

There are a few counts of this clonotype. The rearrangement joins TRBV6-2 or TRBV6-3 to TRBJ2-7; tentative D call: TRBD1 (6 bases). Germline-derived CDR1 and CDR2 are MNHEY and SVGEGT. V lost 2 bases, J lost 4 bases, and 12 bases lay in between. The CDR3 spans 14 residues. The CDR3: CASSYGTTLYEQYF. DNA of the CDR3: TGTGCCAGCAGTTACGGGACAACCCTTTACGAGCAGTACTTC.

V gene TRBV24-1 combines with J gene TRBJ1-5; D not resolved. CDR3 size: 17 residues. Germline V gene lookup returns CDR1 KGHDR and CDR2 SFDVKD. Trimming cost V 3 bases and J 6 bases, with 20 bases left between them. The CDR3 DNA sequence: TGTGCCACCAGTGATGCGAAAAAGGGTTTCCACAGTCAGCCCCAGCATTTT. Its protein product is CATSDAKKGFHSQPQHF.

This clonotype was seen more than once but under ten times. The genes are TRBV6-1 and TRBJ2-3, with a tentative D call TRBD2 (6 bases). Trimming took off 6 bases at V and 1 base at J, with 17 bases between the two ends. This CDR3 has 16 amino acids. Germline V gene lookup returns CDR1 MNHNS and CDR2 SASEGT. This CDR3 reads CASSPQRAGGTDTQYF. CDR3 coding DNA: TGTGCCAGCAGCCCCCAGCGAGCGGGCGGCACAGATACGCAGTATTTT.

V gene TRBV29-1 combines with J gene TRBJ2-5; TRBD1 matches 7 bases. The ends lost 6 bases at V and 5 bases at J; junction bases unmatched: 15. Germline V CDR1 and CDR2: SQVTM, ANQGSEA. The CDR3 is made up of 15 amino acids. The DNA for the CDR3 is TGCAGCGTAACGGCCTGGACAGGCCAAAGGGAGACCCAGTACTTC. It is translated as CSVTAWTGQRETQYF. Full variable domain (missing parts from reference TRBV29-1 and TRBJ2-5): SAVISQKPSRDICQRGTSLTIQCQVDSQVTMMFWYRQQPGQSLTLIATANQGSEATYESGFVIDKFPISRPNLTFSTLTVSNMSPEDSSIYLCSVTAWTGQRETQYFGPGTRLLVL.

V is TRBV29-1 and J is TRBJ1-4; D uncertain. The CDR3 runs 13 residues. V gave up 3 bases and J gave up 4 bases, with 9 bases separating them. Germline-derived CDR1 and CDR2 are SQVTM and ANQGSEA. CDR3 sequence (DNA): TGCAGCGTTGATCCAGCCGGTAATGAAAAACTGTTTTTT. Protein sequence: CSVDPAGNEKLFF.

The CDR3 sequence is CASSQGASAPFSYEQYF. The CDR3 bases are TGCGCCAGCAGCCAAGGGGCTTCAGCACCCTTCTCCTACGAGCAGTACTTC. The chain carries TRBV4-1 and TRBJ2-7; no clear D gene. Trimming cost V 1 base and J 0 bases, with 16 bases left between them. The CDR3 spans 17 residues. The V gene's germline CDR1 is MGHRA and CDR2 YSYEKL.

This clonotype was counted a few times. The V call is TRBV20-1, the J call TRBJ1-2; D is uncertain. The CDR3 totals 13 residues. The V end was cut by 0 bases, the J end by 4 bases, with 9 bases between. Germline-derived CDR1 and CDR2 are DFQATT and SNEGSKA (reference sequence). CDR3 sequence reads: CSARDPLPYGYTF. The CDR3 DNA reads TGCAGTGCTAGAGATCCTCTCCCCTATGGCTACACCTTC.

This clonotype has a handful of counts. The V gene is TRBV18, the J gene TRBJ1-2; tentative D call: TRBD1 (5 bases). The CDR3 consists of 17 residues. Trimming shortened V by 1 base and J by 2 bases, and 17 bases separated the two germline ends. Germline CDR1 reads KGHSH; CDR2 reads LQKENI. CDR3 DNA: TGTGCCAGCTCACCACGGTCCTCGGACAAAGGGAACTATGGCTACACCTTC. Translating gives CASSPRSSDKGNYGYTF. Together with reference TRBV18 and TRBJ1-2, the CDR3 gives the full variable domain: NAGVMQNPRHLVRRRGQEARLRCSPMKGHSHVYWYRQLPEEGLKFMVYLQKENIIDESGMPKERFSAEFPKEGPSILRIQQVVRGDSAAYFCASSPRSSDKGNYGYTFGSGTRLTVV.

The chain uses TRBV3-1 and TRBJ2-7; TRBD1 aligns across 8 bases. The CDR3 sequence is 14 residues long. Trimming at V came to 2 bases and at J to 4 bases, leaving 4 bases not matched to a gene. From germline, CDR1 is LGHDT and CDR2 YNNKEL (reference sequence). CDR3 sequence (DNA): TGTGCCAGCAGCCAACGACAGGGGAATTACGAGCAGTACTTC. The encoded protein is CASSQRQGNYEQYF.

This clonotype was observed at least ten times. The chain employs TRBV20-1 and TRBJ2-5; unclear D gene. Germline lookup yields CDR1 DFQATT and CDR2 SNEGSKA (reference sequence). Trimming left V 3 bases short and J 3 bases short, with 11 bases between. This CDR3 spans 13 amino acids. DNA for the CDR3: TGCAGTGCTAGGCCCCCAGTAAAAGAGACCCAGTACTTC. This gives the protein CSARPPVKETQYF.

This clonotype was observed a handful of times. The V gene is TRBV25-1, the J gene TRBJ2-7, with D unclear. CDR3 length: 14 residues. Germline V gives CDR1 MGHDK, CDR2 SYGVNS. V gave up 3 bases and J gave up 0 bases, with 9 bases separating them. This chain's CDR3 is CASSEQESSYEQYF. DNA of the CDR3: TGTGCCAGCAGTGAGCAGGAGAGCTCCTACGAGCAGTACTTC.

This clonotype has only a few counts. This chain uses TRBV30 with TRBJ1-2; a possible D gene is TRBD1 (5 bases). Germline V gives CDR1 GTSNPN, CDR2 SVGIG (reference sequence). CDR3 length: 13 amino acids. The CDR3 DNA is TGTGCTTCCGACAGCGAGGGTTCTTATGGCTACACCTTC. It codes for CASDSEGSYGYTF. Variable domain in full (rest from reference TRBV30 and TRBJ1-2): SQTIHQWPATLVQPVGSPLSLECTVEGTSNPNLYWYRQAAGRGLQLLFYSVGIGQISSEVPQNLSASRPQDRQFILSSKKLLLSDSGFYLCASDSEGSYGYTFGSGTRLTVV.

This clonotype was seen more than once but under ten times. This rearrangement joins TRBV7-2 to TRBJ2-7; perhaps TRBD2 as D (5 bases). The CDR3 has 14 residues. From germline, CDR1 is SGHTA and CDR2 FQGNSA. Deletions cut 1 base from V and 3 bases from J, with 10 bases between. For the CDR3, the DNA is TGTGCCAGCAGCTTAGAAGCGGATCTCTACGAGCAGTACTTC. This sequence encodes CASSLEADLYEQYF.

The chain carries TRBV4-3 and TRBJ2-1; 14 bases are a match to TRBD2. Germline V lookup: CDR1 LGHNA, CDR2 YSLEER. Germline trimming cut 4 bases from V and 3 bases from J; bases unmatched to any gene: 5. This CDR3 is built from 17 residues. In nucleotides, the CDR3 is TGCGCCAGCAGCCCACGACTAGCGGGAGGGTACTACAATGAGCAGTTCTTC. Protein sequence: CASSPRLAGGYYNEQFF.

The V and J genes are TRBV11-2 and TRBJ2-1, with 7 bases fitting TRBD1. Germline lookup yields CDR1 SGHAT and CDR2 FQNNGV. The CDR3 consists of 18 residues. Unmatched junction bases numbered 16, after V lost 8 bases and J lost 0 bases. The CDR3 sequence is CASGVGPKTGSSYNEQFF. CDR3 nucleotides: TGTGCCAGCGGGGTGGGACCCAAGACAGGGAGCTCCTACAATGAGCAGTTCTTC.

The chain has TRBV24-1 and TRBJ2-5, with D perhaps matching TRBD2 (6 bases). Trimming removed 5 bases from V and 5 bases from J, with 11 bases in between. In germline, CDR1 is KGHDR, CDR2 SFDVKD. The CDR3 is made up of 13 amino acids. CDR3 loop: CATSVAGRETQYF. CDR3 bases: TGTGCCACCAGTGTGGCAGGGAGGGAGACCCAGTACTTC.

V gene TRBV12-3 or TRBV12-4 combines with J gene TRBJ2-5; 9 nucleotides line up with TRBD1. The CDR3 covers 14 residues. J lost 5 bases, V lost 6 bases, and 7 bases had no gene match. Here the CDR3 DNA reads TGTGCCAGCAGACGAACAGGGGGCGAGGAGACCCAGTACTTC. It encodes CASRRTGGEETQYF.